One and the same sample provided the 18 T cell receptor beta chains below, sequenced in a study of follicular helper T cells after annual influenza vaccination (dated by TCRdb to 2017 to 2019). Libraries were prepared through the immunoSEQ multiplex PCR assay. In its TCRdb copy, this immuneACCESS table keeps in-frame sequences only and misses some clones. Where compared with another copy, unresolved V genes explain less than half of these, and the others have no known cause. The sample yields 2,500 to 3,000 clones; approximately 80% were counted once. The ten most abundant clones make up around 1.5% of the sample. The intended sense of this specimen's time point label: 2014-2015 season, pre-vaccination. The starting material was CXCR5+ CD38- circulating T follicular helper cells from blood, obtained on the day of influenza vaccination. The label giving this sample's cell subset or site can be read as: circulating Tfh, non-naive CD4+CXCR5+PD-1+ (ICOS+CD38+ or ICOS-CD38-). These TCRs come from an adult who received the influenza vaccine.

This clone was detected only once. CDR3 sequence: CASSQVDRSVEAFF. The CDR3 DNA reads as TGCGCCAGCAGCCAAGTCGATCGGTCCGTTGAAGCTTTCTTT. The chain is built from TRBV4-3 and TRBJ1-1; D is ambiguous. The CDR3 consists of 14 residues. Trimming took 1 base from V and 7 from J, leaving 13 bases between them. The V gene's germline CDR1 is LGHNA and CDR2 YSLEER.

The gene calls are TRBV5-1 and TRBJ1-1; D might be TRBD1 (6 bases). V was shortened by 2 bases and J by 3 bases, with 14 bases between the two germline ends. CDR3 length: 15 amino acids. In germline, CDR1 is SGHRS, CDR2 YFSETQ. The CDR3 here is CASSFGGEWDTEAFF. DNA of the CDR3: TGCGCCAGCAGCTTCGGGGGCGAGTGGGACACTGAAGCTTTCTTT.

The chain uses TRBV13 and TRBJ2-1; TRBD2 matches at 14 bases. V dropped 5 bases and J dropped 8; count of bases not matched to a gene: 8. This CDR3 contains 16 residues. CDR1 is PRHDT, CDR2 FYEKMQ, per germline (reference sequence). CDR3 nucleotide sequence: TGTGCCAGCAGCCCCCGACTAGCGGGGGGGTCGGATGAGCAGTTCTTC. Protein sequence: CASSPRLAGGSDEQFF.

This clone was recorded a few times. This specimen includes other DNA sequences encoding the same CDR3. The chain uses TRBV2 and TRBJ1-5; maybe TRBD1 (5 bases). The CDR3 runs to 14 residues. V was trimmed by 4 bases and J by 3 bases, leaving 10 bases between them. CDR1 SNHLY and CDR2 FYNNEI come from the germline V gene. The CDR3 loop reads CASSVYRNNQPQHF. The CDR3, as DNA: TGTGCCAGCAGTGTTTACAGGAACAATCAGCCCCAGCATTTT.

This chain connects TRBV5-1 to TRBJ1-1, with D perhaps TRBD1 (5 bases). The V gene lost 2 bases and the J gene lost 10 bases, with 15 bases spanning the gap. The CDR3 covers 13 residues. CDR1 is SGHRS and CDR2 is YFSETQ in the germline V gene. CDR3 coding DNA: TGCGCCAGCAGCTTCGGGCAGGGAAACGCAGCTTTCTTT. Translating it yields CASSFGQGNAAFF.

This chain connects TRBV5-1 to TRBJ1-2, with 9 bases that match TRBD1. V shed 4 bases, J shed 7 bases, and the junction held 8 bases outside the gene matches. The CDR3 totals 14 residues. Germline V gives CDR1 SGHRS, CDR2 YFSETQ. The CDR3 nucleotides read TGCGCCAGCAGCCAACGGACAGGGGTGGTTGGCTACACCTTC. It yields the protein CASSQRTGVVGYTF.

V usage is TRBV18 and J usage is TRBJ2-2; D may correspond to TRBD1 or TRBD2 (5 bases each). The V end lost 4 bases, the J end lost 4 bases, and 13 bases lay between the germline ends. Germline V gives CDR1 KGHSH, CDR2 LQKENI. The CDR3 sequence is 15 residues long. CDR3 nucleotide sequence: TGTGCCAGCTCACTAGGGGACGGAGGCACCGGGGAGCTGTTTTTT. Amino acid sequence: CASSLGDGGTGELFF.

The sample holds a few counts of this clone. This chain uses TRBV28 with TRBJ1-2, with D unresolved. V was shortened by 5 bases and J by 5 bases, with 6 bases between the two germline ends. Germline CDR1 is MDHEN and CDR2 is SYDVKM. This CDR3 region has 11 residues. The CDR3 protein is CASSARYGYTF. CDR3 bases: TGTGCCAGCAGTGCTCGTTATGGCTACACCTTC.

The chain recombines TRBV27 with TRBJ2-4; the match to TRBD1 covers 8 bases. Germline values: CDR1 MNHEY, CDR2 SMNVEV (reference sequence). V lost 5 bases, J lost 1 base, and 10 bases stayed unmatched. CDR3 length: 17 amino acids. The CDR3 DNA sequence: TGTGCCAGCAGTCCTCACAGGGGGACAGGTGCCAAAAACATTCAGTACTTC. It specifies CASSPHRGTGAKNIQYF.

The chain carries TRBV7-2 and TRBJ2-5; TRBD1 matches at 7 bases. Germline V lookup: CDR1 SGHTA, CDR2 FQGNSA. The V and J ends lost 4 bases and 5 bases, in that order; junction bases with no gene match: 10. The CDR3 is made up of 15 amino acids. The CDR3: CASSSNTGALETQYF. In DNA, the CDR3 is TGTGCCAGCAGCTCCAATACAGGGGCCTTGGAGACCCAGTACTTC.

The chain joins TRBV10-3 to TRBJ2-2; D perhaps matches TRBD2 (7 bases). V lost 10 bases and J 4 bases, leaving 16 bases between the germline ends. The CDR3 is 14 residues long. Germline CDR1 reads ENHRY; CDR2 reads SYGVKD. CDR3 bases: TGTGCCACCACGGGGGGCCGATCCACCGGGGAGCTGTTTTTT. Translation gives CATTGGRSTGELFF.

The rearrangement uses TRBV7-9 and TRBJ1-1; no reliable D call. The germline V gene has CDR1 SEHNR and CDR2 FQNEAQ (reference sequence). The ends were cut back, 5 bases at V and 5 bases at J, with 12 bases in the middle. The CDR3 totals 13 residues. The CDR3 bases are TGTGCCAGCAGCCCACGAGGCCGTACTGAAGCTTTCTTT. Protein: CASSPRGRTEAFF.

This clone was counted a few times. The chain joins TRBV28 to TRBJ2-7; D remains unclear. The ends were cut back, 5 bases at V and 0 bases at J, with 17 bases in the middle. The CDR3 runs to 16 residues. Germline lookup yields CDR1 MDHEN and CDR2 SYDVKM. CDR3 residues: CASSLRSSASSYEQYF. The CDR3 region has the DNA TGTGCCAGCAGTCTAAGATCAAGCGCCAGCTCCTACGAGCAGTACTTC.

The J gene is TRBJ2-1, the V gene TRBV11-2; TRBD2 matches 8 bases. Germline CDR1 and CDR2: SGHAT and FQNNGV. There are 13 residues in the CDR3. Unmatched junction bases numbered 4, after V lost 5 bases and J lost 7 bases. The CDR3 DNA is TGTGCCAGCAGCCCGGGACTAGAGAATGAGCAGTTCTTC. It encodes CASSPGLENEQFF.

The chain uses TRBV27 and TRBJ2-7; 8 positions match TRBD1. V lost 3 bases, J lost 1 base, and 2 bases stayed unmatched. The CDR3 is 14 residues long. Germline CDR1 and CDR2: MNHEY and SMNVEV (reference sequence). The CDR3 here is CASSFWDRSYEQYF. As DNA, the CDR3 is TGTGCCAGCAGTTTCTGGGACAGGTCCTACGAGCAGTACTTC.

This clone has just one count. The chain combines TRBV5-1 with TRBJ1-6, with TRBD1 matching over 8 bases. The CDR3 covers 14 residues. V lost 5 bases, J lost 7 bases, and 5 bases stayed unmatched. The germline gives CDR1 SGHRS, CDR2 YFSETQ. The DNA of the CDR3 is TGCGCCAGCAGATCTGACAGGGGAAATTCACCCCTCCACTTT. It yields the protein CASRSDRGNSPLHF.

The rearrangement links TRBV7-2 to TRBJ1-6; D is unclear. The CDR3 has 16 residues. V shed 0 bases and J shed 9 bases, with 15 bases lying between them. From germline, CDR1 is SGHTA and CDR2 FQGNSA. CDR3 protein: CASSLAFTPGGSPLHF. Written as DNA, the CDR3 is TGTGCCAGCAGCTTAGCCTTCACACCTGGAGGTTCACCCCTCCACTTT.

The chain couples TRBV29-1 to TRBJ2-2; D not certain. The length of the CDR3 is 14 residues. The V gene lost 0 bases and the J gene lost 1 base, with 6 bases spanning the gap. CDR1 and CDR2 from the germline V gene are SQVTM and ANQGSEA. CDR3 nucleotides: TGCAGCGTTGAAGATGGCAGGAACACCGGGGAGCTGTTTTTT. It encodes CSVEDGRNTGELFF.